These 17 T cell receptor beta chains were all obtained from the same sample, sequenced in a study of shared clonotypes between healthy human individuals (dated by TCRdb to 2018 to 2020). The library was prepared using the immunoSEQ multiplex PCR assay. Drawn from immuneACCESS, this table holds only the in-frame rearrangements with V and J called that TCRdb kept. Clones are partly lost; checked studies trace under half to an unresolved V gene and leave the rest unexplained. The sample includes 1.5 million to 2.5 million clones, with about 95% observed a single time. The ten largest clonotypes hold more than 0.95% of the sample. CD8 naive samples were CD45RO-negative cells positively selected for CCR7, giving a CD45RA+CCR7+ population that excluded TemRA cells. Material for sequencing was naive CD8+ T cells sorted from blood. Reading the label with the study, this specimen's cell subset or site is: CD45RA+CCR7+. The receptors stem from a man younger than 35 in good health.

The chain recombines TRBV7-9 with TRBJ1-2, with a tentative D call TRBD1 (5 bases). The germline V gene has CDR1 SEHNR and CDR2 FQNEAQ (reference sequence). V lost 1 base to trimming and J lost 2 bases, with 8 bases between them. The CDR3 has 14 residues. The CDR3 DNA reads TGTGCCAGCAGCTTAGAGGGGCAGAACTATGGCTACACCTTC. Encoded protein: CASSLEGQNYGYTF.

Concerning this clone itself: The sample carries other DNA sequences with the same CDR3. V is TRBV19 and J is TRBJ1-5; no clear D gene. The germline gives CDR1 LNHDA, CDR2 SQIVND (reference sequence). Trimming took off 3 bases at V and 0 bases at J, with 9 bases between the two ends. This CDR3 comprises 15 residues. The CDR3 loop reads CASSITSYSNQPQHF. Here the CDR3 DNA reads TGTGCCAGTAGTATTACTTCCTATAGCAATCAGCCCCAGCATTTT. Filled out from reference TRBV19 and TRBJ1-5, the complete variable domain reads DGGITQSPKYLFRKEGQNVTLSCEQNLNHDAMYWYRQDPGQGLRLIYYSQIVNDFQKGDIAEGYSVSREKKESFPLTVTSAQKNPTAFYLCASSITSYSNQPQHFGDGTRLSIL.

This chain links TRBV6-5 with TRBJ2-7; TRBD2 agrees at 15 bases. The CDR3 length is 14 residues. V lost 5 bases, J lost 8 bases, and 4 bases stayed unmatched. Per the germline V gene, CDR1 is MNHEY and CDR2 is SVGAGI. The CDR3 region has the DNA TGTGCCAGCAGTGAAGGGACTAGCGGGAGGAAGCAGTACTTC. Translating gives CASSEGTSGRKQYF.

The CDR3 loop reads CASSLDNYSPLHF. As DNA, the CDR3 is TGCGCCAGCAGCCTAGATAACTATTCACCCCTCCACTTT. The chain recombines TRBV4-1 with TRBJ1-6; D remains ambiguous. Germline assignment: CDR1 MGHRA and CDR2 YSYEKL. CDR3 length equals 13 residues. Between the trimmed V and J ends, which lost 4 bases and 8 bases, there was a span of 9 bases.

V gene TRBV4-3 combines with J gene TRBJ2-1, with D possibly matching TRBD2 (6 bases). The germline V gene has CDR1 LGHNA and CDR2 YSLEER. The CDR3 sequence is 14 residues long. Deletions cut 3 bases from V and 10 bases from J, with 16 bases between. The CDR3 reads CASSHPGTLTEQFF. The CDR3 region has the DNA TGCGCCAGCAGCCACCCCGGGACTCTTACCGAGCAGTTCTTC.

J is TRBJ2-2 and V is TRBV5-4, with TRBD2 matching 13 bases. The CDR3 length is 14 residues. Germline-derived CDR1 and CDR2 are SGHNT and YYREEE (reference sequence). After removal of 3 bases from V and 10 bases from J, the junction contained 3 bases not matched to a gene. The CDR3 sequence is CASSSGTSGTELFF. Here the CDR3 DNA reads TGTGCCAGCAGCTCCGGGACTAGCGGGACGGAGCTGTTTTTT. The variable domain in full, completed from reference TRBV5-4 and TRBJ2-2, reads ETGVTQSPTHLIKTRGQQVTLRCSSQSGHNTVSWYQQALGQGPQFIFQYYREEENGRGNFPPRFSGLQFPNYSSELNVNALELDDSALYLCASSSGTSGTELFFGEGSRLTVL.

The rearrangement uses TRBV7-2 and TRBJ1-6; D uncertain. The CDR3 runs to 17 residues. Trimming removed 4 bases at V and 5 bases at J, with 18 bases between. Germline values: CDR1 SGHTA, CDR2 FQGNSA. DNA for the CDR3: TGTGCCAGCAGCTCAGCCTGGGAGGTCTATGATAATTCACCCCTCCACTTT. Encoded protein: CASSSAWEVYDNSPLHF.

V gene TRBV28 combines with J gene TRBJ2-1; 13 bases fit TRBD2. Germline V gene data show CDR1 as MDHEN and CDR2 as SYDVKM. V shed 4 bases and J 0 bases; nucleotides not matched to a gene: 6. CDR3 length equals 18 residues. In DNA form, the CDR3 reads TGTGCCAGCAGTTCCCCCGGACTAGCGGGGGACTCCTACAATGAGCAGTTCTTC. It specifies CASSSPGLAGDSYNEQFF.

The genes are TRBV7-2 and TRBJ1-1; D may be TRBD1 (6 bases). V was cut by 8 bases and J by 3 bases, with 13 bases left in between. Germline loops: CDR1 SGHTA, CDR2 FQGNSA. The CDR3 length is 13 residues. Written as DNA, the CDR3 is TGTGCCAGCGGGGAAGGGGGGTACACTGAAGCTTTCTTT. Translated, it gives CASGEGGYTEAFF.

V gene TRBV25-1 combines with J gene TRBJ2-2; 8 bases align to TRBD1. Germline CDR1 is MGHDK and CDR2 is SYGVNS. This CDR3 has 16 amino acids. Trimming removed 8 bases from V and 5 bases from J; junction bases left unmatched: 13. CDR3 sequence reads: CASCATDRDRTGELFF. CDR3 bases: TGTGCCAGCTGCGCGACGGACAGGGACAGGACCGGGGAGCTGTTTTTT.

This chain joins TRBV28 and TRBJ1-1, with a weak D call TRBD1 (5 bases). The CDR3 totals 14 residues. In germline, CDR1 is MDHEN, CDR2 SYDVKM. Trimming cost V 6 bases and J 1 base, with 12 bases left between them. This CDR3 is CASSVGGGNTEAFF. DNA of the CDR3: TGTGCCAGCAGCGTCGGGGGGGGGAACACTGAAGCTTTCTTT.

This chain uses TRBV6-5 with TRBJ1-3; D remains ambiguous. CDR1 MNHEY and CDR2 SVGAGI come from the germline V gene. V was trimmed by 2 bases and J by 3 bases, leaving 11 bases between them. There are 15 residues in the CDR3. Written as DNA, the CDR3 is TGTGCCAGCAGTTACCTGTCCGAGGGTGGAAACACCATATATTTT. Encoded protein: CASSYLSEGGNTIYF.

V usage is TRBV30 and J usage is TRBJ1-4; D is uncertain. CDR3 length equals 14 residues. Trimming took off 4 bases at V and 0 bases at J, with 9 bases between the two ends. Germline V gene sequence: CDR1 GTSNPN, CDR2 SVGIG (reference sequence). The CDR3 bases are TGTGCCTGGACTGCGGATGCAACTAATGAAAAACTGTTTTTT. Its protein product is CAWTADATNEKLFF.

The chain links TRBV9 to TRBJ2-3; tentative D call: TRBD2 (6 bases). Germline V gene data show CDR1 as SGDLS and CDR2 as YYNGEE. This CDR3 comprises 16 residues. V was shortened by 3 bases and J by 2 bases, with 16 bases between the two germline ends. The CDR3 loop reads CASSESNSGITDTQYF. The CDR3 nucleotides read TGTGCCAGCAGCGAATCGAATAGCGGAATCACAGATACGCAGTATTTT.

The chain couples TRBV5-6 to TRBJ2-7; unclear D gene. The V gene lost 4 bases and the J gene lost 2 bases, with 4 bases spanning the gap. This CDR3 region has 11 residues. CDR1 is SGHDT, CDR2 YYEEEE, per germline. The CDR3 coding sequence is TGTGCCAGCAGCGGGGCCTACGAGCAGTACTTC. Translating gives CASSGAYEQYF.

As concerns this clone: The same CDR3 is also encoded by other DNA sequences in this sample. The rearrangement uses TRBV6-5 and TRBJ2-1, with D maybe TRBD2 (5 bases). Germline-derived CDR1 and CDR2 are MNHEY and SVGAGI. Trimming cost V 2 bases and J 1 base, with 9 bases left between them. The CDR3 sequence is 15 residues long. The CDR3 loop is CASSYEGPSYNEQFF. CDR3 DNA sequence: TGTGCCAGCAGTTACGAGGGCCCATCCTACAATGAGCAGTTCTTC.

The chain recombines TRBV6-6 with TRBJ1-1, with unresolved D. Between the trimmed V and J ends, which lost 4 bases and 7 bases, there was a span of 7 bases. Germline V lookup: CDR1 MNHNY, CDR2 SVGAGI (reference sequence). This CDR3 is built from 11 residues. The CDR3 coding sequence is TGTGCCAGCAGTTTGGGAGGTGAAGCTTTCTTT. It specifies CASSLGGEAFF.